These 18 T cell receptor beta chains came from one sample sequenced in a study of T-cell reconstitution after alpha-beta-depleted transplantation in children. Unique molecular identifiers were used to barcode this TCRbeta library. TCRdb processed the PCR reads anew with MiXCR; each CDR3 protein has one entry. This table has around 410,000 distinct CDR3 sequences, roughly a tenth appearing once. The sequenced sample was PBMCs from the stem cell graft donor, obtained from the stem cell graft. The receptors come from a human donor who donated a stem cell graft to a child with acute myeloid leukemia.

The chain couples TRBV7-2 to TRBJ2-7; TRBD2 matches at 9 bases. Germline-derived CDR1 and CDR2 are SGHTA and FQGNSA. This CDR3 is built from 16 residues. J gave up 5 bases and V 5 bases, and 13 bases lay outside the gene matches. The CDR3 here is CASSRPSGRRGDEQYF. The CDR3 nucleotides are TGTGCCAGCAGCCGACCCAGCGGGAGGAGAGGAGACGAGCAGTACTTC.

The CDR3 DNA reads TGTGCCACCAGCAGAGGACAGCCTGCCTACGAGCAGTACTTC. Residues: CATSRGQPAYEQYF. The chain uses TRBV15 and TRBJ2-7, with TRBD1 as a possible D gene (5 bases). V gave up 1 base and J gave up 2 bases, with 9 bases separating them. Germline loops: CDR1 LNHNV, CDR2 YYDKDF (reference sequence). This CDR3 comprises 14 residues.

The chain recombines TRBV18 with TRBJ2-1; tentatively, D is TRBD1 or TRBD2 (5 bases each). This CDR3 has 14 amino acids. Germline loops: CDR1 KGHSH, CDR2 LQKENI. Trimming cost V 4 bases and J 8 bases, with 15 bases left between them. The CDR3 bases are TGTGCCAGCTCACGTCGGGACGTTACTTATGAGCAGTTCTTC. Protein: CASSRRDVTYEQFF.

The chain couples TRBV29-1 to TRBJ2-4; TRBD1 is a possible D gene (6 bases). The CDR3 loop spans 15 amino acids. The V gene's germline CDR1 is SQVTM and CDR2 ANQGSEA. Trimming took off 7 bases at V and 8 bases at J, with 24 bases between the two ends. The CDR3 region is CSGGMGAIDGYIQYF. CDR3 nucleotide sequence: TGCAGCGGTGGGATGGGGGCTATCGACGGATACATTCAGTACTTC.

The V gene is TRBV5-1, the J gene TRBJ1-1; D is uncertain. Between the trimmed V and J ends, which lost 0 bases and 6 bases, there was a span of 15 bases. CDR1 SGHRS and CDR2 YFSETQ come from the germline V gene. The CDR3 covers 15 residues. In DNA, the CDR3 is TGCGCCAGCAGCTTGGCGCCTGGGGTCGACTCTGAAGCTTTCTTT. This gives the protein CASSLAPGVDSEAFF.

CDR3 in amino acids: CASRESPGREKLFF. For the CDR3, the DNA is TGTGCCAGCAGGGAGTCCCCTGGTCGGGAAAAACTGTTTTTT. The chain combines TRBV5-6 with TRBJ1-4, with D unresolved. V was shortened by 5 bases and J by 8 bases, with 16 bases between the two germline ends. The CDR3 runs to 14 residues. The germline V gene encodes CDR1 SGHDT and CDR2 YYEEEE.

This clonotype was seen a handful of times. This rearrangement joins TRBV7-8 to TRBJ2-3; 8 bases are shared with TRBD2. The V segment lost 5 bases and the J segment 3 bases; nucleotides outside the gene matches: 7. Germline loops: CDR1 SGHVS, CDR2 FQNEAQ. The CDR3 sequence is 15 residues long. CDR3 loop: CASSRSGSGTDTQYF. CDR3 nucleotides: TGTGCCAGCAGCCGGAGCGGGAGCGGGACAGATACGCAGTATTTT.

This clonotype was detected a few times. Here the CDR3 DNA reads TGCAGTGCTAGAGTTATAGCGGGAGGGGATGAGCAGTTCTTC. It yields the protein CSARVIAGGDEQFF. J is TRBJ2-1 and V is TRBV20-1; 11 bases align to TRBD2. CDR3 length: 14 amino acids. V lost 1 base to trimming and J lost 8 bases; unmatched junction nucleotides: 4. The germline CDR1 and CDR2 sequences are DFQATT and SNEGSKA (reference sequence).

This clonotype turned up a few times. The V call is TRBV10-3, the J call TRBJ1-2, with 8 nucleotides matching TRBD1. This CDR3 comprises 16 residues. Germline values: CDR1 ENHRY, CDR2 SYGVKD. With V trimmed by 2 bases and J by 4 bases, 9 bases remained unmatched. CDR3 nucleotide sequence: TGTGCCATCAGTGAGCCGTCAGGGGGCTTGAGCTATGGCTACACCTTC. Translating it yields CAISEPSGGLSYGYTF.

The chain couples TRBV5-1 to TRBJ2-1, with 7 bases aligning to TRBD1. Trimming took 5 bases from V and 5 from J; bases not matched to a gene: 7. The CDR3 is 14 amino acids. Looked up from germline, CDR1 is SGHRS and CDR2 is YFSETQ. The CDR3 loop is CASSSGQLNNEQFF. The CDR3 nucleotides read TGCGCCAGCAGTTCGGGACAGCTAAACAATGAGCAGTTCTTC.

V is TRBV12-3 or TRBV12-4 and J is TRBJ2-2, with TRBD2 as a possible D gene (5 bases). The CDR3 has 15 residues. V was clipped by 3 bases and J by 3 bases, with 11 bases between them. Written as DNA, the CDR3 is TGTGCCAGCAGTTTCAGCCTCGGGGACACCGGGGAGCTGTTTTTT. Its translation is CASSFSLGDTGELFF.

The rearrangement links TRBV29-1 to TRBJ2-3; D unresolved. Trimming removed 1 base at V and 8 bases at J, with 13 bases between. This CDR3 contains 13 residues. Germline V gene lookup returns CDR1 SQVTM and CDR2 ANQGSEA. The CDR3 reads CSVEVRLLGTQYF. The CDR3 DNA reads as TGCAGCGTTGAAGTCCGACTGCTAGGTACGCAGTATTTT.

This clonotype was seen a few times. V and J are TRBV10-3 and TRBJ2-3; 9 positions agree with TRBD2. The V gene's germline CDR1 is ENHRY and CDR2 SYGVKD. The CDR3 runs to 12 residues. The J segment lost 4 bases and the V segment lost 10 bases, leaving 3 bases of the junction unmatched. The CDR3 sequence is CATRTSADTQYF. CDR3 nucleotides: TGTGCCACTCGGACTAGCGCAGATACGCAGTATTTT.

This clonotype appeared many times. The chain combines TRBV20-1 with TRBJ1-4; no firm D call. With 1 base removed from V and 4 bases from J, the gap between germline ends came to 4 bases. The CDR3 runs to 12 residues. The germline CDR1 and CDR2 sequences are DFQATT and SNEGSKA (reference sequence). CDR3 loop: CSARVLNEKLFF. As DNA, the CDR3 is TGCAGTGCTAGAGTCCTTAATGAAAAACTGTTTTTT.

The CDR3 DNA reads as TGTGCCAGCAGTAAAAGCGGGGGGGCCTACAATGAGCAGTTCTTC. Translating gives CASSKSGGAYNEQFF. The chain combines TRBV2 with TRBJ2-1; TRBD2 matches 10 bases. Trimming at V came to 5 bases and at J to 2 bases, leaving 3 bases not matched to a gene. The CDR3 is 15 residues long. Germline values: CDR1 SNHLY, CDR2 FYNNEI.

The table lists this clonotype with many counts. J is TRBJ1-1 and V is TRBV6-5, with 9 positions matching TRBD1. This CDR3 is built from 15 residues. The J segment lost 0 bases and the V segment lost 2 bases, leaving 1 base of the junction unmatched. CDR1 and CDR2 from the germline V gene are MNHEY and SVGAGI. The CDR3 nucleotides read TGTGCCAGCAGTTACGGACAGGGGTTGAACACTGAAGCTTTCTTT. Protein sequence: CASSYGQGLNTEAFF.

The chain has TRBV20-1 and TRBJ2-3; D perhaps matches TRBD1 (5 bases). The CDR3 contains 15 residues. CDR1 is DFQATT, CDR2 SNEGSKA, per germline (reference sequence). V shed 0 bases and J shed 0 bases, with 10 bases lying between them. As DNA, the CDR3 is TGCAGTGCTAGAGATCCCCAGGGCAGCACAGATACGCAGTATTTT. This encodes CSARDPQGSTDTQYF.

This clonotype was seen a few times. The chain combines TRBV12-3 or TRBV12-4 with TRBJ2-1, with TRBD1 matching over 8 bases. V dropped 5 bases and J dropped 3; count of bases not matched to a gene: 3. This CDR3 has 14 residues. Written as DNA, the CDR3 is TGTGCCAGCAGTCCTGACAGGGGCTACAATGAGCAGTTCTTC. It encodes CASSPDRGYNEQFF.